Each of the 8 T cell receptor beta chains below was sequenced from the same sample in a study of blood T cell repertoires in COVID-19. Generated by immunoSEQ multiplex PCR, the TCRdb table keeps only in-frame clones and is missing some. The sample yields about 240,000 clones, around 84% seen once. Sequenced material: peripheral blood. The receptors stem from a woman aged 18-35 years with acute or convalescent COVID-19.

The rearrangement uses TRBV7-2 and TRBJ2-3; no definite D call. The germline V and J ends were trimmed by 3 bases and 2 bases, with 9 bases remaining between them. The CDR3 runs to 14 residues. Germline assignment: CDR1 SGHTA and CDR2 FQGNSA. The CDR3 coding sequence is TGTGCCAGCAGCTTCCCCGCAGTCACAGATACGCAGTATTTT. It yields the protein CASSFPAVTDTQYF.

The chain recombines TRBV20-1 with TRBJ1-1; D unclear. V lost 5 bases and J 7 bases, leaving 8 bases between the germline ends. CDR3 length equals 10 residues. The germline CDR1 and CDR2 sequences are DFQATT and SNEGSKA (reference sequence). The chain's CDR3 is CSALQSEAFF. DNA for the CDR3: TGCAGTGCTCTACAGAGTGAAGCTTTCTTT.

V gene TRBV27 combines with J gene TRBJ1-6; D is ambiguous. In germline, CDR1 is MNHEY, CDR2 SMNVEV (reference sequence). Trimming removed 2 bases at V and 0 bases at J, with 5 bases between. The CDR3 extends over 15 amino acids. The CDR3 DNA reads TGTGCCAGCAGTTTAACGGGCTCCTATAATTCACCCCTCCACTTT. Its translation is CASSLTGSYNSPLHF.

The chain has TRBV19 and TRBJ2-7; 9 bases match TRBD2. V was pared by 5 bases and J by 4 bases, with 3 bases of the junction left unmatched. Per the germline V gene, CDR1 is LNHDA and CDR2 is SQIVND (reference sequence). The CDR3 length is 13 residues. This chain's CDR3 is CASSLAGVYEQYF. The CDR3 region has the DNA TGTGCCAGTAGTTTAGCGGGAGTTTACGAGCAGTACTTC.

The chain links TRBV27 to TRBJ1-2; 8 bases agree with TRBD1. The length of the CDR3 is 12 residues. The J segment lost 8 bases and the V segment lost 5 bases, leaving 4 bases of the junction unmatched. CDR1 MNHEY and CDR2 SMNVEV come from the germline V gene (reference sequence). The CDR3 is CASSTRTGGYTF. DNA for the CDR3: TGTGCCAGCAGTACCCGGACAGGGGGCTACACCTTC.

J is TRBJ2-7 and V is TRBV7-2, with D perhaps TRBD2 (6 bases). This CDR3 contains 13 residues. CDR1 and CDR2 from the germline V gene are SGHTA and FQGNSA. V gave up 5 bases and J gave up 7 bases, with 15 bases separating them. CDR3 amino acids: CASSGGWSGEQYF. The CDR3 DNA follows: TGTGCCAGCAGCGGGGGGTGGAGTGGAGAGCAGTACTTC.

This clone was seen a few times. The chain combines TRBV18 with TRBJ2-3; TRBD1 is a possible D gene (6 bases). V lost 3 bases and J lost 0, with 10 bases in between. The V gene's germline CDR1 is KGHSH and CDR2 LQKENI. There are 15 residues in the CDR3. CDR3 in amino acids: CASSPRTVSTDTQYF. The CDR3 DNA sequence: TGTGCCAGCTCACCGAGGACAGTTAGCACAGATACGCAGTATTTT.

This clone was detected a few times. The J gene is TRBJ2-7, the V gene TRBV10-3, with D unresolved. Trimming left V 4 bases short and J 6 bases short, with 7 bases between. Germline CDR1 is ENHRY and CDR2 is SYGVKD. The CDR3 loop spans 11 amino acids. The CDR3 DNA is TGTGCCATCAGTGGGGCAGCCGAGCAGTACTTC. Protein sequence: CAISGAAEQYF.